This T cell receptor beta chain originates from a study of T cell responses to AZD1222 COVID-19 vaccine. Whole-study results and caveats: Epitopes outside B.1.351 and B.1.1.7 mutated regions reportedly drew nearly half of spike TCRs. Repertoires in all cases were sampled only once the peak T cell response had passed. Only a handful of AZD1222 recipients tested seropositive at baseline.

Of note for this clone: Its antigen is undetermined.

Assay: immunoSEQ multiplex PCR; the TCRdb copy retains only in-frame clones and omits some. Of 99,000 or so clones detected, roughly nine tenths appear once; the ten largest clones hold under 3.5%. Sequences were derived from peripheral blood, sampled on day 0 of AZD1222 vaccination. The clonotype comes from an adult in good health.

The CDR3 DNA is TGTGCCAGCAGCGTAGAGGGGAATGGAAACACCATATATTTT. Its translation is CASSVEGNGNTIYF. The gene calls are TRBV9 and TRBJ1-3; D is perhaps TRBD1 (5 bases). The V gene's germline CDR1 is SGDLS and CDR2 YYNGEE. The germline V and J ends were trimmed by 0 bases and 3 bases, with 7 bases remaining between them. This CDR3 is 14 amino acids long.